These 25 T cell receptor beta chains originate from one sample sequenced in a study of T cells after yellow fever vaccination. TCRdb reprocessed the 5' RACE reads with MiXCR, giving one entry per CDR3 protein. The profile shows some 350,000 distinct CDR3 sequences, approximately 4% of them singletons. The material was PBMCs, obtained 5 days after the yellow fever booster vaccination. Receptors were obtained from a man younger than 35 who received the YFV17D yellow fever vaccine.

This clonotype was seen ten or more times. This chain links TRBV7-9 with TRBJ2-1, with 10 bases lining up with TRBD2. The CDR3 runs 14 residues. V shed 5 bases, J shed 4 bases, and the junction held 2 bases outside the gene matches. The germline V gene has CDR1 SEHNR and CDR2 FQNEAQ (reference sequence). As DNA, the CDR3 is TGTGCCAGCAGCCTTAGCGGGGGGTACAATGAGCAGTTCTTC. This sequence encodes CASSLSGGYNEQFF.

Ten or more counts support this clonotype. The V gene is TRBV6-5, the J gene TRBJ1-5; 7 bases fit TRBD1. The CDR3 is made up of 16 amino acids. After removal of 6 bases from V and 0 bases from J, the junction contained 8 bases not matched to a gene. CDR1 is MNHEY, CDR2 SVGAGI, per germline. The CDR3 here is CASSGGTADSNQPQHF. The CDR3 nucleotides read TGTGCCAGCAGCGGGGGGACAGCCGATAGCAATCAGCCCCAGCATTTT.

This clonotype was counted only a few times. This chain joins TRBV10-3 and TRBJ1-2, with D hard to call. The CDR3 runs 15 residues. The germline V and J ends were trimmed by 8 bases and 2 bases, with 18 bases remaining between them. The germline CDR1 and CDR2 sequences are ENHRY and SYGVKD. CDR3 in DNA: TGTGCCATCTCATCCCCGACACGGACGAACTATGGCTACACCTTC. Its translation is CAISSPTRTNYGYTF.

CDR3 sequence reads: CASYAGGDTQYF. CDR3 sequence (DNA): TGTGCCAGCTACGCGGGGGGAGATACGCAGTATTTT. This sequence joins TRBV12-3 or TRBV12-4 and TRBJ2-3; 8 bases fit TRBD2. V gave up 8 bases and J gave up 5 bases; unmatched junction bases: 3. The CDR3 has 12 amino acids.

The sample holds many counts of this clonotype. V gene TRBV5-1 combines with J gene TRBJ1-2; TRBD1 is a possible D gene (6 bases). V lost 0 bases and J 8 bases, leaving 17 bases between the germline ends. CDR1 is SGHRS, CDR2 YFSETQ, per germline. The CDR3 is 15 residues long. DNA of the CDR3: TGCGCCAGCAGCTTGGCCGTGACAGGAGGTATCGGCTACACCTTC. Its protein is CASSLAVTGGIGYTF.

This clonotype was seen more than once but under ten times. This chain joins TRBV5-1 and TRBJ2-7; D ambiguous. Germline CDR1 reads SGHRS; CDR2 reads YFSETQ. There are 15 residues in the CDR3. Trimming removed 0 bases from V and 2 bases from J, with 12 bases in between. Here the CDR3 reads CASSLDVTLTYEQYF. As DNA, the CDR3 is TGCGCCAGCAGCTTGGATGTGACTCTCACCTACGAGCAGTACTTC. The variable domain in full, completed from reference TRBV5-1 and TRBJ2-7, reads KAGVTQTPRYLIKTRGQQVTLSCSPISGHRSVSWYQQTPGQGLQFLFEYFSETQRNKGNFPGRFSGRQFSNSRSEMNVSTLELGDSALYLCASSLDVTLTYEQYFGPGTRLTVT.

This clonotype was detected only a few times. This rearrangement joins TRBV18 to TRBJ1-1, with D hard to call. The CDR3 has 14 amino acids. Per germline, CDR1 KGHSH and CDR2 LQKENI. Trimming left V 2 bases short and J 5 bases short, with 12 bases between. CDR3 in amino acids: CASSPSGAGTEAFF. CDR3 nucleotides: TGTGCCAGCTCACCAAGTGGCGCGGGGACTGAAGCTTTCTTT. The full variable domain, with the rest looked up from reference TRBV18 and TRBJ1-1, is NAGVMQNPRHLVRRRGQEARLRCSPMKGHSHVYWYRQLPEEGLKFMVYLQKENIIDESGMPKERFSAEFPKEGPSILRIQQVVRGDSAAYFCASSPSGAGTEAFFGQGTRLTVV.

This clonotype was observed a handful of times. The chain couples TRBV5-6 to TRBJ2-5; D perhaps matches TRBD2 (6 bases). The CDR3 totals 14 residues. V was cut by 0 bases and J by 6 bases, with 12 bases left in between. Germline loops: CDR1 SGHDT, CDR2 YYEEEE. CDR3 residues: CASSLGAGGKTQYF. The CDR3 coding sequence is TGTGCCAGCAGCTTGGGTGCAGGCGGGAAGACCCAGTACTTC.

This clonotype came up many times. V is TRBV6-5 and J is TRBJ2-7; D gene unclear. The CDR3 runs 16 residues. Germline V gene lookup returns CDR1 MNHEY and CDR2 SVGAGI. V was trimmed by 0 bases and J by 0 bases, leaving 12 bases between them. The chain's CDR3 is CASSYSQARSSYEQYV. For the CDR3, the DNA is TGTGCCAGCAGTTACTCCCAGGCCCGAAGCTCCTACGAGCAGTACGTC.

This clonotype came up many times. V usage is TRBV6-2 or TRBV6-3 and J usage is TRBJ2-5; either TRBD1 or TRBD2 may supply D (5 bases each). This CDR3 comprises 17 residues. V dropped 3 bases and J dropped 0 bases, with 17 bases sitting between them. Looked up from germline, CDR1 is MNHEY and CDR2 is SVGEGT. CDR3 residues: CASSYRGTGRDQETQYF. The CDR3 nucleotides are TGTGCCAGCAGTTATCGGGGCACGGGGCGGGACCAAGAGACCCAGTACTTC.

There are a few counts of this clonotype. This chain joins TRBV7-9 and TRBJ2-3; either TRBD1 or TRBD2 may fit D (6 bases each). The CDR3 sequence is 15 residues long. CDR1 and CDR2 from the germline V gene are SEHNR and FQNEAQ (reference sequence). V was shortened by 5 bases and J by 5 bases, with 17 bases between the two germline ends. As DNA, the CDR3 is TGTGCCAGCAGCCGCGTCCCGGGGGCAATAGATACGCAGTATTTT. Its translation: CASSRVPGAIDTQYF.

This clonotype was observed a few times. The rearrangement links TRBV28 to TRBJ1-2; D is perhaps TRBD1 (6 bases). Germline CDR1 and CDR2: MDHEN and SYDVKM. V lost 6 bases and J 2 bases, leaving 16 bases between the germline ends. This CDR3 spans 15 amino acids. The CDR3 DNA reads TGTGCCAGCAGGACGGCCGGGGGCGACAACTATGGCTACACCTTC. Amino acids: CASRTAGGDNYGYTF.

This clonotype occurred many times. CDR3 sequence reads: CASSPYSGGELFF. In DNA form, the CDR3 reads TGTGCCAGCAGCCCGTACTCAGGCGGGGAGCTGTTTTTT. This chain links TRBV7-3 with TRBJ2-2; D is unclear. V was clipped by 5 bases and J by 7 bases, with 11 bases between them. The germline gives CDR1 SGHTA, CDR2 FQGTGA. This CDR3 is 13 amino acids long.

This clonotype was recorded many times. The chain combines TRBV10-3 with TRBJ1-1, with a tentative D call TRBD1 (5 bases). CDR1 ENHRY and CDR2 SYGVKD come from the germline V gene. This CDR3 contains 14 residues. Trimming took off 0 bases at V and 5 bases at J, with 10 bases between the two ends. In DNA form, the CDR3 reads TGTGCCATCAGTGAGTCTCAGGGAATGACTGAAGCTTTCTTT. It is translated as CAISESQGMTEAFF.

This chain joins TRBV20-1 and TRBJ2-4; perhaps TRBD2 as D (5 bases). The CDR3 is 15 amino acids. Germline CDR1 DFQATT, CDR2 SNEGSKA (reference sequence). Trimming took 3 bases from V and 3 from J, leaving 15 bases between them. For the CDR3, the DNA is TGCAGTGCTAGTCTTGGGCTCGGGGTCAAAAACATTCAGTACTTC. Its translation: CSASLGLGVKNIQYF.

This clonotype was counted ten times or more. The chain carries TRBV7-2 and TRBJ2-3, with D uncertain. The CDR3 has 14 amino acids. Germline V CDR1 and CDR2: SGHTA, FQGNSA. Trimming removed 6 bases from V and 4 bases from J, with 14 bases in between. The CDR3 DNA reads TGTGCCAGCAGTTCTGCCTTAAGCCCAGATACGCAGTATTTT. Translated, it gives CASSSALSPDTQYF.

This clonotype was counted between two and nine times. One end of the junction varies from germline; a read error may be responsible. J is TRBJ2-1 and V is TRBV7-7; TRBD2 matches at 9 bases. Germline V gene sequence: CDR1 SSHAT, CDR2 FNYEAQ (reference sequence). The CDR3 is 16 amino acids. CDR3 in amino acids: CASSLVVAGDFNEQFF. CDR3 nucleotide sequence: TGTGCTAGCAGCTTAGTTGTAGCGGGGGACTTCAATGAGCAGTTCTTC.

This clonotype came up many times. The V call is TRBV20-1, the J call TRBJ2-2; D is ambiguous. V lost 3 bases to trimming and J lost 0 bases, with 2 bases between them. The CDR3 is 12 amino acids. Germline V gene sequence: CDR1 DFQATT, CDR2 SNEGSKA (reference sequence). CDR3: CSASANTGELFF. The CDR3 DNA is TGCAGTGCTAGCGCGAACACCGGGGAGCTGTTTTTT.

This clonotype has only a few counts. The rearrangement links TRBV5-1 to TRBJ1-6; the D gene is possibly TRBD1 (5 bases). The V end was cut by 2 bases, the J end by 13 bases, with 19 bases between. The germline V gene has CDR1 SGHRS and CDR2 YFSETQ. The CDR3 has 15 residues. The DNA for the CDR3 is TGCGCCAGCAGCTTATCCGGGACCTACCAGTCCCCCCTCCACTTT. It translates to CASSLSGTYQSPLHF.

This clonotype was detected only a few times. This chain joins TRBV29-1 and TRBJ1-2, with a possible D match to TRBD1 (6 bases). Germline values: CDR1 SQVTM, CDR2 ANQGSEA. The CDR3 is made up of 13 amino acids. Trimming took off 8 bases at V and 4 bases at J, with 17 bases between the two ends. Here the CDR3 DNA reads TGCAGCCTAGGTGAGGGGGACACCTATGGCTACACCTTC. Residues: CSLGEGDTYGYTF.

This clonotype was found a few times. CDR3: CASSQGGVLMPYEQYF. CDR3 DNA: TGCGCCAGCAGCCAAGGGGGTGTCCTAATGCCATACGAGCAGTACTTC. V is TRBV4-1 and J is TRBJ2-7; D not resolved. In germline, CDR1 is MGHRA, CDR2 YSYEKL. The CDR3 covers 16 residues. V gave up 1 base and J gave up 4 bases, with 17 bases separating them.

V and J are TRBV15 and TRBJ1-2, with 7 positions matching TRBD1. Germline lookup yields CDR1 LNHNV and CDR2 YYDKDF (reference sequence). V dropped 5 bases and J dropped 6; count of bases not matched to a gene: 6. The CDR3 loop spans 13 amino acids. In DNA form, the CDR3 reads TGTGCCACCAGCTACAGGGGTGGCGATGGCTACACCTTC. It encodes CATSYRGGDGYTF.

The table lists this clonotype with many counts. This chain connects TRBV4-1 to TRBJ2-7; TRBD1 might be the D (6 bases). Trimming cost V 1 base and J 7 bases, with 20 bases left between them. Looked up from germline, CDR1 is MGHRA and CDR2 is YSYEKL. The CDR3 runs 16 residues. The CDR3 nucleotides are TGCGCCAGCAGCCAAGCCAAAAGGCAGGGGACAAGGGAGCAGTACGTC. Its translation is CASSQAKRQGTREQYV.

The rearrangement joins TRBV18 to TRBJ1-1; no definite D call. The CDR3 covers 14 residues. Germline V CDR1 and CDR2: KGHSH, LQKENI. V shed 6 bases and J shed 0 bases, with 11 bases lying between them. CDR3 loop: CASSRVRLNTEAFF. Written as DNA, the CDR3 is TGTGCCAGCTCCCGGGTCCGTCTGAACACTGAAGCTTTCTTT. Complete variable domain (other parts from reference TRBV18 and TRBJ1-1): NAGVMQNPRHLVRRRGQEARLRCSPMKGHSHVYWYRQLPEEGLKFMVYLQKENIIDESGMPKERFSAEFPKEGPSILRIQQVVRGDSAAYFCASSRVRLNTEAFFGQGTRLTVV.

V is TRBV7-9 and J is TRBJ1-1; D not certain. V lost 4 bases and J 10 bases, leaving 16 bases between the germline ends. CDR1 and CDR2 from the germline V gene are SEHNR and FQNEAQ (reference sequence). This CDR3 region has 13 residues. DNA for the CDR3: TGTGCCAGCAGCTACTGGTCGCCTGGAACAGCTTTCTTT. It yields the protein CASSYWSPGTAFF.